This TCR beta chain came from a study of PD-L1 blockade in urothelial cancer. Whole-study context: Analyses used blood from 3 weeks (second dose) and 6 weeks after treatment start. Blood yielded a median of 141,255 T cells per sample.

The time point denotes: pretreatment peripheral blood. Sequencing used immunoSEQ multiplex PCR; TCRdb keeps in-frame clones, though not all of them. The table has fewer than 65,000 clones, around 88% seen once. V was clipped by 3 bases and J by 1 base, with 8 bases between them. CDR1 is SGDLS and CDR2 is YYNGEE in the germline V gene. This CDR3 is 13 amino acids long. Material: PBMCs, obtained around atezolizumab (anti-PD-L1) treatment. The chain links TRBV9 to TRBJ2-7, with D maybe TRBD2 (5 bases). This sequence originates from a woman aged 60-75 years with urothelial cancer. CDR3 sequence (DNA): TGTGCCAGCAGCGCCCGGGGTTCCTACGAGCAGTACTTC. This encodes CASSARGSYEQYF.